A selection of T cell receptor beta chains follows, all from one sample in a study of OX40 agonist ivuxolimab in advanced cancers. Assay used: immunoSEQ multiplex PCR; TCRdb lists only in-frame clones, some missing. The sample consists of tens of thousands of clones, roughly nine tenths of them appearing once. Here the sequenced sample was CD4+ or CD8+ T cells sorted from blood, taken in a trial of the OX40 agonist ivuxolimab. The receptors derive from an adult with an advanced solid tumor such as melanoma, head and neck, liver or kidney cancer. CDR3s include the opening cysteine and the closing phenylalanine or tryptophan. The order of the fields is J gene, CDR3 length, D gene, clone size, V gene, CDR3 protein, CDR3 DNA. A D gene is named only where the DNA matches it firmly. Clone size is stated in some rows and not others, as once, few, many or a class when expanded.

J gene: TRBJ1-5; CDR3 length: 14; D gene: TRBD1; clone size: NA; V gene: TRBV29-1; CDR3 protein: CSPLGQEKHQPQHF; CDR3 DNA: TGCAGCCCCCTTGGACAGGAGAAGCATCAGCCCCAGCATTTT
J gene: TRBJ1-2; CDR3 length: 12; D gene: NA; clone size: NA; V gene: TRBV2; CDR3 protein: CASSPGDYGYTF; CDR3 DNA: TGTGCCAGCAGTCCGGGGGACTATGGCTACACCTTC
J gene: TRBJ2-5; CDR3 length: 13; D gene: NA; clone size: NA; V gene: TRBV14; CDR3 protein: CASSQGGRETQYF; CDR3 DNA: TGTGCCAGCAGCCAAGGTGGTAGAGAGACCCAGTACTTC
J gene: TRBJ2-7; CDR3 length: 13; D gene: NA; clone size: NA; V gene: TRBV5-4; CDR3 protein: CASSPDGTYEQYF; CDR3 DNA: TGTGCCAGCAGCCCTGACGGGACCTACGAGCAGTACTTC
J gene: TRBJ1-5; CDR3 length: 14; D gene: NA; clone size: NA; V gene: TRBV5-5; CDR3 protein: CASSLFGAGEPQHF; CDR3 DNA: TGTGCCAGCAGCTTGTTCGGGGCCGGGGAGCCCCAGCATTTT
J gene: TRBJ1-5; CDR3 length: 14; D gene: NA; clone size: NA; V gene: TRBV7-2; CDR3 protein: CASSSNGGTQPQHF; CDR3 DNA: TGTGCCAGCAGCTCTAACGGAGGGACTCAGCCCCAGCATTTT
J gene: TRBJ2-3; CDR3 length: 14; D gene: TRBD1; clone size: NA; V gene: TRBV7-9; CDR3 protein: CASSPDRDTDTQYF; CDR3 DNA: TGTGCCAGCAGCCCAGACAGGGATACAGATACGCAGTATTTT
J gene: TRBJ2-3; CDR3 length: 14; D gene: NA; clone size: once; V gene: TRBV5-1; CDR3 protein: CASSLGDITDTQYF; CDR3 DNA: TGCGCCAGCAGCTTGGGGGACATAACAGATACGCAGTATTTT
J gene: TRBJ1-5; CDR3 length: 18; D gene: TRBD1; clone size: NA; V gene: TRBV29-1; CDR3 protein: CSVLGETGGAKGNQPQHF; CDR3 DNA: TGCAGCGTTTTAGGGGAGACAGGGGGCGCAAAGGGCAATCAGCCCCAGCATTTT
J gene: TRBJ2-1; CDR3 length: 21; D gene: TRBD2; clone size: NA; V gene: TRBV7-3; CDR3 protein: CASSRLALGLAGGPSYNEQFF; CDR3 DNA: TGTGCCAGCAGCCGCCTCGCACTGGGACTAGCGGGGGGGCCGTCCTACAATGAGCAGTTCTTC
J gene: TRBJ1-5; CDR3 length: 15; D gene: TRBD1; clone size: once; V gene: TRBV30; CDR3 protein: CAWRKGTGDNQPQHF; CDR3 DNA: TGTGCCTGGAGAAAGGGGACAGGGGATAATCAGCCCCAGCATTTT
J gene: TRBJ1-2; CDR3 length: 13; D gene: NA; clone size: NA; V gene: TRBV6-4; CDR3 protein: CASSDSRDHGYTF; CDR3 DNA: TGTGCCAGCAGTGACTCAAGGGACCATGGCTACACCTTC
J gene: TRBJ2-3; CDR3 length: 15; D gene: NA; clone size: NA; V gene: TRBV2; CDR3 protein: CASSIHRVVTDTQYF; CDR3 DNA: TGTGCCAGCAGCATACACCGGGTTGTCACAGATACGCAGTATTTT
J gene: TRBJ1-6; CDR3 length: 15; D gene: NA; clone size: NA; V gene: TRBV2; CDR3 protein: CASSEFSARGSPLHF; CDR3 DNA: TGTGCCAGCAGTGAATTTTCAGCCAGGGGTTCACCCCTCCACTTT
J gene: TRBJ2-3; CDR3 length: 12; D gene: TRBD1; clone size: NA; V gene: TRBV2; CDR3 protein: CASGTGTDTQYF; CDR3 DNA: TGTGCCAGCGGGACAGGGACAGATACGCAGTATTTT
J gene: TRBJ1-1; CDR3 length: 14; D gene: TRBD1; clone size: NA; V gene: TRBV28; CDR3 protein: CASSLDRGIREAFF; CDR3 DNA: TGTGCCAGCAGTTTGGACAGGGGGATTCGGGAAGCTTTCTTT
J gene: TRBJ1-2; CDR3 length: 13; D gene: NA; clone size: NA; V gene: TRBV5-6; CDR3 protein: CASSNGANYGYTF; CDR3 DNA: TGTGCCAGCAGCAACGGGGCTAACTATGGCTACACCTTC
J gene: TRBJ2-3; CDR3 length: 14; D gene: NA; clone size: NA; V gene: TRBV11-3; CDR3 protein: CASSLDGVTDTQYF; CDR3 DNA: TGTGCCAGCAGCTTAGATGGGGTCACAGATACGCAGTATTTT
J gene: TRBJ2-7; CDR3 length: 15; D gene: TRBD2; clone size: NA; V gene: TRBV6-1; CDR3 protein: CASSTRGGARDEQYF; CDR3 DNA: TGTGCCAGCAGTACCCGGGGGGGGGCGAGGGACGAGCAGTACTTC
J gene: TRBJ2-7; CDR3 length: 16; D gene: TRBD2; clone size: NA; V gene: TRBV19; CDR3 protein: CASSMPRSGGSYEQYF; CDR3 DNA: TGTGCCAGTAGTATGCCTCGGAGCGGGGGATCCTACGAGCAGTACTTC
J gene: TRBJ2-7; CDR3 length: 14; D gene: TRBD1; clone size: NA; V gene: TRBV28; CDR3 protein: CASSLGDRRYEQYF; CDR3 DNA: TGTGCCAGCAGTTTAGGGGACAGGCGCTACGAGCAGTACTTC
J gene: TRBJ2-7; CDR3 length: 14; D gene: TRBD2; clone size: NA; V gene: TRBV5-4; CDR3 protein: CASSLGGGLYEQYF; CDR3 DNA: TGTGCCAGCAGCCTCGGGGGGGGCCTGTACGAGCAGTACTTC
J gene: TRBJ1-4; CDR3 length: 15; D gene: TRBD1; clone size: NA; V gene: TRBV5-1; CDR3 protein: CASSLQGVTNEKLFF; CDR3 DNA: TGCGCCAGCAGCTTACAGGGGGTAACTAATGAAAAACTGTTTTTT
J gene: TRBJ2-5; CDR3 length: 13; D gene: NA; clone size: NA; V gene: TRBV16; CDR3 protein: CASSQTVQETQYF; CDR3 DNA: TGTGCCAGCAGCCAGACAGTACAAGAGACCCAGTACTTC
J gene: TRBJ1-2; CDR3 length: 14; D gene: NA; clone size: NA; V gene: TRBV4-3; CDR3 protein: CASSQVVGTGGYTF; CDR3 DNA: TGCGCCAGCAGCCAAGTTGTGGGGACGGGAGGCTACACCTTC
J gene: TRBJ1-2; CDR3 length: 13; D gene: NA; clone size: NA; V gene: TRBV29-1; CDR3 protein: CSVEHRDNYGYTF; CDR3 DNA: TGCAGCGTTGAACACAGGGATAACTATGGCTACACCTTC
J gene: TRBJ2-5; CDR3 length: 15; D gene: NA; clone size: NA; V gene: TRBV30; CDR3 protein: CAWSVRGQGPGAQYF; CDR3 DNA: TGTGCCTGGAGTGTAAGAGGGCAAGGCCCTGGGGCCCAGTACTTC